Here is one TCR beta chain with its context. Its antigen is currently unknown. Germline V gives CDR1 SEHNR, CDR2 FQNEAQ (reference sequence). V lost 2 bases and J 5 bases, leaving 7 bases between the germline ends. This CDR3 has 13 amino acids. The sample belongs to a study of T cell therapy after organ transplantation. Study in general: Responders numbered eight and nonresponders two among about 10 patients. Findings of the study overall: Low CD8+ T cell yield possibly reduced coverage, hiding nonresponder expansions. Lower pretherapy CD8 clonality went with larger post-therapy fold change.

Profiling relied on immunoSEQ multiplex PCR, and the TCRdb table lists in-frame clones only, not all of them. The table shows about 18,000 clones, with approximately 85% occurring only once. As for time point: 4-8 weeks after completion of therapy. This chain connects TRBV7-9 to TRBJ1-3; D ambiguous. This sequence was found in a human patient who had received a solid organ transplant and had CMV disease. Some T cells may possibly be graft donor cells. Here the sequenced sample was CD8+ T cells from blood, taken after autologous CMV-specific T cell therapy. The CDR3 DNA reads TGTGCCAGCAGCTTAATTCTTAGAAACACCATATATTTT. The encoded protein is CASSLILRNTIYF.